Shown below are 26 T cell receptor beta chains from a single sample sequenced in a study of blood T cell repertoires in COVID-19. The method was immunoSEQ multiplex PCR; TCRdb's version includes in-frame clones alone and lacks a portion of them. The sample lists 300,000 or so clones, about nine tenths occurring once. The sample taken for sequencing was PBMCs or T cells enriched from blood (not recorded which). The receptors derive from a woman aged 25-40 years who had recovered from COVID-19.

V usage is TRBV7-9 and J usage is TRBJ1-1; weak D call: TRBD1 (6 bases). Germline lookup yields CDR1 SEHNR and CDR2 FQNEAQ (reference sequence). V was shortened by 1 base and J by 2 bases, with 17 bases between the two germline ends. The CDR3 loop spans 17 amino acids. The CDR3 sequence is CASSLVTIGTPNTEAFF. CDR3 DNA: TGTGCCAGCAGCTTAGTCACCATAGGGACACCAAACACTGAAGCTTTCTTT.

V is TRBV6-2 or TRBV6-3 and J is TRBJ2-1; 10 bases agree with TRBD2. In germline, CDR1 is MNHEY, CDR2 SVGEGT. Trimming took 1 base from V and 6 from J; bases not matched to a gene: 12. The CDR3 sequence is 18 residues long. The CDR3 loop is CASSYWGGGSGRANEQFF. DNA for the CDR3: TGTGCCAGCAGTTACTGGGGGGGAGGGAGCGGGAGGGCCAATGAGCAGTTCTTC.

CDR3 residues: CASSQEVGGQDTQYF. CDR3 bases: TGCGCCAGCAGCCAAGAAGTAGGGGGCCAAGATACGCAGTATTTT. V gene TRBV4-1 combines with J gene TRBJ2-3, with 7 bases lining up with TRBD1. V trimming: 0 bases; J trimming: 5 bases; junction bases outside the gene matches: 5. The CDR3 totals 15 residues. CDR1 and CDR2 (germline): MGHRA, YSYEKL.

V gene TRBV27 combines with J gene TRBJ2-3; 7 positions match TRBD2. Germline V gene data show CDR1 as MNHEY and CDR2 as SMNVEV (reference sequence). V trimming: 6 bases; J trimming: 6 bases; junction bases outside the gene matches: 9. The CDR3 contains 14 residues. The CDR3, as DNA: TGTGCCAGCAGGAGGGACTACTACTCGGATACGCAGTATTTT. It is translated as CASRRDYYSDTQYF.

Points on this clone: The junction departs from the called germline gene at one end, perhaps through a read error. The chain is built from TRBV7-7 and TRBJ2-3, with 9 bases matching TRBD1. This CDR3 region has 15 residues. The germline CDR1 and CDR2 sequences are SSHAT and FNYEAQ (reference sequence). CDR3 in DNA: TGTGCTAGCAGCCCGACAGGGGGAATGACAGATACGCAGTATTTT. Protein sequence: CASSPTGGMTDTQYF.

CDR3 sequence: CASSERGSTDTQYF. The CDR3, as DNA: TGTGCCAGCAGTGAACGCGGAAGCACAGATACGCAGTATTTT. This rearrangement joins TRBV6-4 to TRBJ2-3; D remains ambiguous. CDR1 is MRHNA, CDR2 SNTAGT, per germline. CDR3 length: 14 amino acids. V lost 3 bases and J lost 0, with 7 bases in between.

The rearrangement joins TRBV25-1 to TRBJ2-7; 12 nucleotides align to TRBD2. With 6 bases clipped from V and 7 bases from J, the junction kept 7 bases outside the gene matches. CDR3 size: 14 residues. Germline CDR1 MGHDK, CDR2 SYGVNS. The CDR3 sequence: CASSRLAGVGEQYF. The CDR3 DNA is TGTGCCAGCAGCCGACTAGCGGGAGTAGGTGAGCAGTACTTC.

The V gene is TRBV3-1 (or the pseudogene TRBV3-2), the J gene TRBJ2-1, with 7 nucleotides matching TRBD2. The V and J ends lost 0 bases and 4 bases, in that order; junction bases with no gene match: 6. This CDR3 is 16 amino acids long. The V gene's germline CDR1 is LGHDT and CDR2 YNNKEL (reference sequence). The CDR3 here is CASSQDLVAGYNEQFF. The DNA of the CDR3 is TGTGCCAGCAGCCAAGATCTAGTAGCGGGTTACAATGAGCAGTTCTTC.

The chain joins TRBV28 to TRBJ1-6, with D possibly TRBD1 on 5 matching bases. CDR1 and CDR2 from the germline V gene are MDHEN and SYDVKM. The CDR3 spans 11 residues. Trimming left V 3 bases short and J 14 bases short, with 8 bases between. The DNA for the CDR3 is TGTGCCAGCAGTTTGGGGCAAACCCTCCACTTT. It specifies CASSLGQTLHF.

This clone was counted a single time. The chain recombines TRBV27 with TRBJ1-3, with D uncertain. Trimming pared 4 bases from V and 0 bases from J, leaving 4 bases between. Germline CDR1 and CDR2: MNHEY and SMNVEV (reference sequence). The CDR3 contains 13 residues. The CDR3 coding sequence is TGTGCCAGCAGTTCCTCCTCTGGAAACACCATATATTTT. It specifies CASSSSSGNTIYF.

In its sample, this clone was seen a few times. The chain links TRBV11-2 to TRBJ2-2; D ambiguous. The CDR3 extends over 13 amino acids. CDR1 is SGHAT and CDR2 is FQNNGV in the germline V gene. The germline V and J ends were trimmed by 5 bases and 3 bases, with 7 bases remaining between them. Here the CDR3 DNA reads TGTGCCAGCAGCACCTACCACACCGGGGAGCTGTTTTTT. This sequence encodes CASSTYHTGELFF.

The rearrangement links TRBV19 to TRBJ1-2, with 7 bases aligning to TRBD1. V dropped 4 bases and J dropped 4; count of bases not matched to a gene: 6. CDR1 is LNHDA and CDR2 is SQIVND in the germline V gene (reference sequence). The CDR3 has 14 amino acids. This chain's CDR3 is CASSRKQGSYGYTF. CDR3 DNA: TGTGCCAGTAGTAGGAAACAGGGGAGCTATGGCTACACCTTC.

The rearrangement uses TRBV6-5 and TRBJ1-2; 9 bases map to TRBD1. The V and J ends lost 6 bases and 3 bases, in that order; junction bases with no gene match: 5. Germline V lookup: CDR1 MNHEY, CDR2 SVGAGI. This CDR3 comprises 14 residues. The DNA for the CDR3 is TGTGCCAGCAGGGGACAGGGCCCCTACTATGGCTACACCTTC. This gives the protein CASRGQGPYYGYTF.

CDR3 nucleotides: TGTGCCAGCAGTTCTACAGGTTCACTCGCATTCTTT. Translated: CASSSTGSLAFF. The V and J genes are TRBV6-5 and TRBJ1-1, with a possible D match to TRBD1 (5 bases). Germline CDR1 is MNHEY and CDR2 is SVGAGI. The CDR3 totals 12 residues. V lost 4 bases and J 14 bases, leaving 17 bases between the germline ends.

The chain employs TRBV2 and TRBJ2-7, with D possibly matching TRBD1 (6 bases). The CDR3 covers 16 residues. V was trimmed by 6 bases and J by 0 bases, leaving 18 bases between them. Per germline, CDR1 SNHLY and CDR2 FYNNEI. The CDR3 bases are TGTGCCAGCAGGCCCTTACAGGGTAGGGGCTCCTACGAGCAGTACTTC. This sequence encodes CASRPLQGRGSYEQYF.

The chain uses TRBV29-1 and TRBJ1-2; D is unclear. V was shortened by 3 bases and J by 2 bases, with 10 bases between the two germline ends. Germline-derived CDR1 and CDR2 are SQVTM and ANQGSEA. The CDR3 totals 13 residues. CDR3 nucleotides: TGCAGCGTTGAGGGCCGATCCAACTATGGCTACACCTTC. Translation: CSVEGRSNYGYTF. Full variable domain (outside the CDR3, taken from reference TRBV29-1 and TRBJ1-2): SAVISQKPSRDICQRGTSLTIQCQVDSQVTMMFWYRQQPGQSLTLIATANQGSEATYESGFVIDKFPISRPNLTFSTLTVSNMSPEDSSIYLCSVEGRSNYGYTFGSGTRLTVV.

The chain employs TRBV3-1 (or the pseudogene TRBV3-2) and TRBJ2-7; D may be TRBD1 (6 bases). CDR1 is LGHDT, CDR2 YNNKEL, per germline (reference sequence). Trimming shortened V by 5 bases and J by 2 bases, and 13 bases separated the two germline ends. There are 14 residues in the CDR3. The CDR3 sequence is CASSASTGTYEQYF. CDR3 nucleotide sequence: TGTGCCAGCAGCGCATCGACAGGCACCTACGAGCAGTACTTC.

The rearrangement links TRBV12-5 to TRBJ2-7; 12 nucleotides align to TRBD2. Germline trimming cut 3 bases from V and 2 bases from J; bases unmatched to any gene: 5. The germline gives CDR1 LGHNT, CDR2 FRNRAP. The CDR3 contains 16 residues. The CDR3, as DNA: TGTGCTAGTGGTTTATATCTAGCGGGAGGGCCCTACGAGCAGTACTTC. It encodes CASGLYLAGGPYEQYF.

The chain has TRBV30 and TRBJ1-2, with a possible D match to TRBD1 (6 bases). CDR1 GTSNPN and CDR2 SVGIG come from the germline V gene (reference sequence). With 2 bases removed from V and 3 bases from J, the gap between germline ends came to 16 bases. This CDR3 comprises 15 residues. CDR3 sequence (DNA): TGTGCCTGGAGTAGATTACAGGGCGTCGACTATGGCTACACCTTC. Protein: CAWSRLQGVDYGYTF.

V usage is TRBV18 and J usage is TRBJ1-6; D not resolved. The CDR3 has 16 residues. Germline V gene lookup returns CDR1 KGHSH and CDR2 LQKENI. V gave up 3 bases and J gave up 9 bases, with 18 bases separating them. The CDR3 is CASSPGQPGIGSPLHF. The CDR3 nucleotides read TGTGCCAGCTCACCCGGCCAACCCGGGATAGGTTCACCCCTCCACTTT.

The table lists this clone with a count of one. The rearrangement links TRBV30 to TRBJ1-4, with no clear D. V was pared by 2 bases and J by 3 bases, with 16 bases between. The CDR3 loop spans 16 amino acids. The V gene's germline CDR1 is GTSNPN and CDR2 SVGIG (reference sequence). The DNA of the CDR3 is TGTGCCTGGAGTATCTGGTCTCCGGTAGCTAATGAAAAACTGTTTTTT. It encodes CAWSIWSPVANEKLFF.

This clone appeared once. The V and J genes are TRBV4-1 and TRBJ1-2, with 7 bases aligning to TRBD1. Germline V gene sequence: CDR1 MGHRA, CDR2 YSYEKL. J was trimmed by 4 bases and V by 10 bases; bases with no gene match: 3. The CDR3 extends over 11 amino acids. The CDR3 loop reads CAIGDSYGYTF. CDR3 bases: TGCGCCATTGGGGACAGCTATGGCTACACCTTC.

The rearrangement links TRBV19 to TRBJ1-1; D perhaps matches TRBD1 (5 bases). The germline V and J ends were trimmed by 6 bases and 2 bases, with 10 bases remaining between them. CDR3 length: 13 residues. Germline CDR1 and CDR2: LNHDA and SQIVND (reference sequence). The CDR3 spells CASRDSYNTEAFF. CDR3 bases: TGTGCCAGTAGAGACAGTTATAACACTGAAGCTTTCTTT.

The chain recombines TRBV4-3 with TRBJ2-1; weak D call: TRBD1 (6 bases). Germline values: CDR1 LGHNA, CDR2 YSLEER. V lost 1 base to trimming and J lost 10 bases, with 8 bases between them. This CDR3 is 12 amino acids long. The CDR3 nucleotides read TGCGCCAGCAGCCAAGTTGACAGGGAGCAGTTCTTC. Translation: CASSQVDREQFF.

In its sample, this clone was seen once. This rearrangement joins TRBV2 to TRBJ2-3, with 9 positions matching TRBD2. The V gene's germline CDR1 is SNHLY and CDR2 FYNNEI. The CDR3 runs 14 residues. J was trimmed by 3 bases and V by 5 bases; bases with no gene match: 3. This CDR3 reads CASSPTSGTDTQYF. As DNA, the CDR3 is TGTGCCAGCAGTCCGACTAGCGGAACAGATACGCAGTATTTT.

V gene TRBV5-6 combines with J gene TRBJ1-1; weak D call: TRBD1 (5 bases). The V and J ends lost 0 bases and 0 bases respectively, with 9 bases between them. The germline V gene has CDR1 SGHDT and CDR2 YYEEEE. This CDR3 contains 15 residues. CDR3 residues: CASSLAGGLNTEAFF. CDR3 DNA: TGTGCCAGCAGCTTGGCCGGGGGATTGAACACTGAAGCTTTCTTT.